A single sample is the source of the 15 T cell receptor beta chains below, sequenced in a study of beta chain features in type 1 diabetes (dated by TCRdb to the late 2010s). The library was built by means of the immunoSEQ multiplex PCR assay. All of the isolated RNA was reverse transcribed with the High Capacity cDNA Reverse Transcription Kit, so expressed TCRB transcripts were sequenced. TCRdb holds this immuneACCESS table with in-frame rearrangements only. Some clones are missing; in checked studies, unresolved V genes explain under half, and the rest has no known cause. In this sample the table shows some 99,000 clones, roughly 40% of which occur a single time. The ten largest clones add up to over 0.05% of the sample. The sample consisted of stem cell memory CD4+ T cells from blood. Reading the label with the study, this specimen's cell subset or site is: stem cell-like memory CD4+ T cells. The receptors were sampled from a woman younger than 35 in good health.

This clone turned up a few times. The rearrangement links TRBV28 to TRBJ2-3; D remains unclear. Germline V CDR1 and CDR2: MDHEN, SYDVKM. Deletions cut 7 bases from V and 0 bases from J, with 11 bases between. The CDR3 covers 14 residues. The CDR3 sequence is CASKEMISTDTQYF. DNA for the CDR3: TGTGCCAGCAAGGAGATGATAAGCACAGATACGCAGTATTTT.

This clone has a handful of counts. V usage is TRBV29-1 and J usage is TRBJ1-2; 8 bases align to TRBD1. With 8 bases clipped from V and 4 bases from J, the junction kept 9 bases outside the gene matches. The CDR3 loop spans 13 amino acids. Germline V CDR1 and CDR2: SQVTM, ANQGSEA. CDR3 protein: CSTGGQRGYGYTF. CDR3 coding DNA: TGCAGCACAGGGGGGCAGCGGGGCTATGGCTACACCTTC.

The chain recombines TRBV25-1 with TRBJ1-4; no clear D gene. Per germline, CDR1 MGHDK and CDR2 SYGVNS. This CDR3 contains 16 residues. V was clipped by 6 bases and J by 3 bases, with 17 bases between them. The CDR3, as DNA: TGTGCCAGCAGCCGCGGGAAGACCCCCTCTAATGAAAAACTGTTTTTT. Protein: CASSRGKTPSNEKLFF.

The gene calls are TRBV28 and TRBJ2-1, with TRBD2 matching over 10 bases. The CDR3 has 15 amino acids. V was pared by 5 bases and J by 15 bases, with 16 bases of the junction left unmatched. Germline CDR1 MDHEN, CDR2 SYDVKM. CDR3 amino acids: CASSSPGLASFIWFF. The CDR3 DNA reads as TGTGCCAGCAGTAGTCCGGGACTAGCGTCTTTTATCTGGTTCTTC.

This chain links TRBV28 with TRBJ2-7; TRBD2 agrees at 14 bases. The germline V gene encodes CDR1 MDHEN and CDR2 SYDVKM. Germline trimming cut 4 bases from V and 0 bases from J; bases unmatched to any gene: 5. CDR3 length: 17 residues. The CDR3 DNA sequence: TGTGCCAGCAGTTCCCCCGGGACTAGCGGGAGCTCCTACGAGCAGTACTTC. Encoded protein: CASSSPGTSGSSYEQYF.

This rearrangement joins TRBV7-9 to TRBJ2-2, with 9 nucleotides matching TRBD2. Germline CDR1 and CDR2: SEHNR and FQNEAQ (reference sequence). This CDR3 is built from 16 residues. V lost 8 bases to trimming and J lost 1 base; unmatched junction nucleotides: 8. The CDR3 nucleotides are TGTGCCAGCCAACCCCGACTAGCGGTGAACACCGGGGAGCTGTTTTTT. Translating it yields CASQPRLAVNTGELFF.

The chain carries TRBV19 and TRBJ2-1, with 15 bases matching TRBD2. CDR3 length equals 15 residues. Germline values: CDR1 LNHDA, CDR2 SQIVND (reference sequence). V lost 10 bases to trimming and J lost 5 bases; unmatched junction nucleotides: 6. CDR3 loop: CAKGTSGRTDNEQFF. The DNA of the CDR3 is TGTGCCAAGGGGACTAGCGGGAGGACAGACAATGAGCAGTTCTTC.

Turning to this clone: An end of the junction differs from the germline gene, which may be a read error. The gene calls are TRBV7-3 and TRBJ1-1; tentatively, D is TRBD1 (6 bases). The CDR3 totals 14 residues. CDR1 and CDR2 from the germline V gene are SGHTA and FQGTGA. The CDR3 region is CASSVTPGVAEAFF. The CDR3 nucleotides read TGTGCCAGCAGCGTAACCCCAGGGGTAGCTGAAGCTTTCTTT.

The chain links TRBV18 to TRBJ2-7, with 10 bases lining up with TRBD1. Germline loops: CDR1 KGHSH, CDR2 LQKENI. The CDR3 totals 14 residues. Trimming cost V 3 bases and J 7 bases; bases outside gene matches: 6. DNA of the CDR3: TGTGCCAGCTCACCCCGGGACAGGGGCACTGAGCAGTACTTC. This sequence encodes CASSPRDRGTEQYF.

Only a few counts were recorded for this clone. The gene calls are TRBV5-4 and TRBJ2-5, with 11 bases matching TRBD2. The CDR3 is made up of 17 amino acids. V lost 0 bases and J lost 6; bases outside the gene matches: 10. Germline loops: CDR1 SGHNT, CDR2 YYREEE (reference sequence). This CDR3 is CASSLVVSGRARKTQYF. In DNA form, the CDR3 reads TGTGCCAGCAGCTTGGTTGTTAGCGGGAGGGCCCGGAAGACCCAGTACTTC. Full variable domain (remainder filled in from reference TRBV5-4 and TRBJ2-5): ETGVTQSPTHLIKTRGQQVTLRCSSQSGHNTVSWYQQALGQGPQFIFQYYREEENGRGNFPPRFSGLQFPNYSSELNVNALELDDSALYLCASSLVVSGRARKTQYFGPGTRLLVL.

The CDR3 sequence: CASSPPVADIQYF. The CDR3 DNA is TGTGCCAGCAGTCCACCGGTGGCGGACATTCAGTACTTC. The chain links TRBV6-5 to TRBJ2-4, with no clear D. Germline CDR1 and CDR2: MNHEY and SVGAGI. The length of the CDR3 is 13 residues. V lost 5 bases and J lost 8, with 13 bases in between.

The V call is TRBV6-1, the J call TRBJ2-7; a possible D gene is TRBD1 (5 bases). Trimming shortened V by 5 bases and J by 4 bases, and 12 bases separated the two germline ends. The CDR3 length is 13 residues. Germline V gives CDR1 MNHNS, CDR2 SASEGT. The CDR3 DNA is TGTGCCAGCAGTAGGACACGGAATTACGAGCAGTACTTC. Encoded protein: CASSRTRNYEQYF.

The rearrangement joins TRBV2 to TRBJ2-7; a weak D match, TRBD2 (6 bases). CDR1 is SNHLY, CDR2 FYNNEI, per germline. The germline V and J ends were trimmed by 2 bases and 6 bases, with 20 bases remaining between them. The CDR3 runs 16 residues. The CDR3 loop reads CASSERRSGRPPEQYF. Here the CDR3 DNA reads TGTGCCAGCAGTGAAAGGCGATCAGGGAGGCCCCCCGAGCAGTACTTC.

This clone showed up just a few times. The chain carries TRBV7-9 and TRBJ2-3, with TRBD2 identical over 9 bases. The germline V gene encodes CDR1 SEHNR and CDR2 FQNEAQ (reference sequence). V was pared by 1 base and J by 5 bases, with 7 bases of the junction left unmatched. The CDR3 is 16 amino acids. CDR3 in amino acids: CASSLGPAGGQDTQYF. The CDR3 DNA sequence: TGTGCCAGCAGCTTAGGCCCAGCGGGAGGACAAGATACGCAGTATTTT. The variable domain in full, with the rest retrieved from reference TRBV7-9 and TRBJ2-3, is DTGVSQNPRHKITKRGQNVTFRCDPISEHNRLYWYRQTLGQGPEFLTYFQNEAQLEKSRLLSDRFSAERPKGSFSTLEIQRTEQGDSAMYLCASSLGPAGGQDTQYFGPGTRLTVL.

The rearrangement uses TRBV14 and TRBJ2-7; TRBD2 might be the D (5 bases). This CDR3 comprises 14 residues. Trimming cost V 2 bases and J 3 bases, with 11 bases left between them. CDR1 is SGHDN and CDR2 is FVKESK in the germline V gene. The CDR3 here is CASSQSGRFYEQYF. For the CDR3, the DNA is TGTGCCAGCAGCCAAAGCGGCCGCTTCTACGAGCAGTACTTC.